The source of this T cell receptor (beta chain) is a study of blood T cell repertoires in COVID-19. The CDR3 is 15 amino acids. Trimming cost V 4 bases and J 4 bases, with 14 bases left between them. From germline, CDR1 is LNHDA and CDR2 SQIVND (reference sequence). In the original processing: How many nucleated cells were present was estimated from reference gene primer amplification. The repertoire was sequenced with immunoSEQ multiplex PCR; TCRdb's copy has only in-frame clones and lacks some. The V and J calls and clone size are taken from that table; D and trimming were inferred from the DNA. The sample yields about 250,000 clones, around nine tenths seen once.

The sample comprised peripheral blood. The V and J genes are TRBV19 and TRBJ2-1, with a weak D call TRBD1 (6 bases). This clonotype was obtained from a man between 18 and 29 years old with active or convalescent COVID-19. Written as DNA, the CDR3 is TGTGCCAGTAGTAAGGAAGGGGGATGGTACAATGAGCAGTTCTTC. Translated, it gives CASSKEGGWYNEQFF. Full variable domain (outside the CDR3, taken from reference TRBV19 and TRBJ2-1): DGGITQSPKYLFRKEGQNVTLSCEQNLNHDAMYWYRQDPGQGLRLIYYSQIVNDFQKGDIAEGYSVSREKKESFPLTVTSAQKNPTAFYLCASSKEGGWYNEQFFGPGTRLTVL.